This entry is about one T cell receptor (beta chain). The sample originates from a study of blood T cell repertoires in COVID-19. Per the original methods: Reference gene primer amplification gave nucleated cell count estimates. The data were produced by immunoSEQ multiplex PCR, yet TCRdb's version contains in-frame clones alone and is incomplete. V and J calls plus clone size are reproduced from that table; the DNA served to infer D and trimming. The sample has some 500,000 clones; 85% to 90% are singletons. This CDR3 region has 12 residues. The germline V gene encodes CDR1 MNHEY and CDR2 SVGEGT. V lost 4 bases to trimming and J lost 11 bases; unmatched junction nucleotides: 4.

This chain uses TRBV6-2 or TRBV6-3 with TRBJ1-1; 10 bases agree with TRBD1. Input material: peripheral blood. The receptor comes from a woman in her forties or fifties with COVID-19, enrolled during active disease. The CDR3 DNA sequence: TGTGCCAGCAGTTTCCGACAGGGGGCGGCTTTCTTT. It codes for CASSFRQGAAFF.